This T cell receptor beta chain was profiled in a study of blood T cell repertoires in COVID-19. Here immunoSEQ multiplex PCR was the method, and the copy in TCRdb shows in-frame clones only, minus some. The sample includes about 280,000 clones, more than 70% of them seen just once. The sequence derives from a woman aged 55-75 years in a cohort exposed to, infected with or recovered from COVID-19 (not recorded which). The sequenced material came from PBMCs or T cells enriched from blood (not recorded which).

CDR3: CASSLKTGANSPLHF. In DNA, the CDR3 is TGTGCCAGCAGTTTAAAAACAGGGGCCAATTCACCCCTCCACTTT. This rearrangement joins TRBV27 to TRBJ1-6; 7 positions agree with TRBD1. The germline V gene encodes CDR1 MNHEY and CDR2 SMNVEV (reference sequence). V shed 2 bases and J 7 bases; nucleotides not matched to a gene: 5. The length of the CDR3 is 15 residues.